This TCR beta chain appears in the sequencing data of a study of T cell repertoires in cytomegalovirus infection. Study-wide context: It can be stated that public TCR beta signatures indicated CMV infection as well as a matching HLA type.

Each CDR3 protein gets one entry after TCRdb re-called the reads with MiXCR. Of around 530,000 distinct CDR3 sequences listed, approximately 17% are singletons. In this sample, this clonotype turned up many times. J gave up 3 bases and V 5 bases, and 14 bases lay outside the gene matches. This CDR3 spans 18 amino acids. Germline CDR1 reads SGHVS; CDR2 reads FQNEAQ. Input material: CD8+ T cells from PBMCs. This rearrangement joins TRBV7-8 to TRBJ1-2; 11 nucleotides match TRBD1. This TCR came from a human donor in good health (CMV status not recorded). Some clones in this sample may be carry-over from other donors' samples. The CDR3 is CASSVNGQGARMDYGYTF. The CDR3 DNA sequence: TGTGCCAGCAGCGTCAATGGACAGGGGGCTAGGATGGACTATGGCTACACCTTC.